The 31 T cell receptor beta chains given below trace back to one sample, sequenced in a study of T cells after yellow fever vaccination. TCRdb re-derived calls from the 5' RACE reads in MiXCR, one entry per CDR3 protein. The sample has 50,000 to 60,000 distinct CDR3 sequences, around 6.7% seen once. Here the sequenced sample was CD8+ T cells not binding an NS4B(214-222) dextramer, sorted from PBMCs, taken more than 35 days after the first yellow fever vaccination. These receptors were taken from a man aged 18 to 30 who received the YFV17D yellow fever vaccine.

This clonotype was recorded a few times. The chain is built from TRBV15 and TRBJ1-3; TRBD1 is a possible D gene (5 bases). Germline V CDR1 and CDR2: LNHNV, YYDKDF (reference sequence). V was cut by 6 bases and J by 2 bases, with 14 bases left in between. The CDR3 totals 15 residues. DNA for the CDR3: TGTGCCACCAGACCGGGCAGGGAAGCTGGAAACACCATATATTTT. Its translation is CATRPGREAGNTIYF.

This clonotype was seen repeatedly, ten times or more. The V call is TRBV6-4, the J call TRBJ2-3; 9 bases fit TRBD2. Germline V gene data show CDR1 as MRHNA and CDR2 as SNTAGT. Trimming took 3 bases from V and 8 from J; bases not matched to a gene: 3. The CDR3 has 13 residues. The chain's CDR3 is CASSDKTSGTQYF. DNA of the CDR3: TGTGCCAGCAGTGATAAGACTAGCGGTACGCAGTATTTT.

The rearrangement links TRBV11-2 to TRBJ2-1; tentative D call: TRBD2 (5 bases). Germline-derived CDR1 and CDR2 are SGHAT and FQNNGV. This CDR3 is 14 amino acids long. Trimming took off 5 bases at V and 4 bases at J, with 12 bases between the two ends. The CDR3 reads CASSQRSRYNEQFF. In DNA form, the CDR3 reads TGTGCCAGCAGCCAGCGGAGCCGATACAATGAGCAGTTCTTC.

The gene calls are TRBV11-2 and TRBJ1-4; D possibly corresponds to TRBD1 (6 bases). The CDR3 sequence is 19 residues long. Germline V gene sequence: CDR1 SGHAT, CDR2 FQNNGV. Trimming pared 6 bases from V and 0 bases from J, leaving 23 bases between. CDR3 nucleotides: TGTGCCAGCAGTAAAATCCGGGACACGCTAGTTGCAACTAATGAAAAACTGTTTTTT. The encoded protein is CASSKIRDTLVATNEKLFF. Based on the CDR3 plus reference TRBV11-2 and TRBJ1-4, the full variable domain is EAGVAQSPRYKIIEKRQSVAFWCNPISGHATLYWYQQILGQGPKLLIQFQNNGVVDDSQLPKDRFSAERLKGVDSTLKIQPAKLEDSAVYLCASSKIRDTLVATNEKLFFGSGTQLSVL.

The chain carries TRBV20-1 and TRBJ2-1; no clear D. CDR1 DFQATT and CDR2 SNEGSKA come from the germline V gene (reference sequence). The CDR3 loop spans 13 amino acids. V shed 0 bases and J shed 4 bases, with 7 bases lying between them. In DNA form, the CDR3 reads TGCAGTGCTAGAGATGGTCTTTACAATGAGCAGTTCTTC. Translating gives CSARDGLYNEQFF.

This clonotype was picked up many times. The J gene is TRBJ2-1, the V gene TRBV20-1; a possible D gene is TRBD2 (5 bases). The ends were cut back, 2 bases at V and 10 bases at J, with 12 bases in the middle. Germline V gene lookup returns CDR1 DFQATT and CDR2 SNEGSKA (reference sequence). The CDR3 contains 12 residues. CDR3 region: CSARWGASEQFF. The CDR3 DNA is TGCAGTGCTAGATGGGGAGCTAGCGAGCAGTTCTTC.

This rearrangement joins TRBV11-1 to TRBJ1-2; TRBD1 agrees at 9 bases. The CDR3 contains 19 residues. The junction had 23 bases not matched to a gene; V was cut back by 4 bases and J by 8 bases. Germline V lookup: CDR1 SGHAT, CDR2 FQDESV (reference sequence). CDR3 nucleotide sequence: TGTGCCAGCAGCTCGCCTCCCGGGACAGGGTTCGAACCCCCCCGGGGCTACACCTTC. It encodes CASSSPPGTGFEPPRGYTF.

This clonotype has ten or more counts. This rearrangement joins TRBV12-3 or TRBV12-4 to TRBJ1-1; tentatively, D is TRBD1 (5 bases). The ends were cut back, 5 bases at V and 6 bases at J, with 16 bases in the middle. There are 14 residues in the CDR3. The CDR3, as DNA: TGTGCCAGCAGTCTCGGGACCGGCTGGGCTGAAGCTTTCTTT. This translates into CASSLGTGWAEAFF.

To note about this clonotype: This may be a read error, as it is one base from a much larger clone. The V call is TRBV7-9, the J call TRBJ1-1, with D unresolved. V dropped 7 bases and J dropped 4 bases, with 13 bases sitting between them. CDR1 and CDR2 from the germline V gene are SEHNR and FQNEAQ (reference sequence). The CDR3 runs 13 residues. The CDR3 DNA sequence: TGTGCCAGCACCTTTCCCGGAGGCACTGAAGCTTTCTTT. Translation gives CASTFPGGTEAFF.

The rearrangement uses TRBV28 and TRBJ2-3; 15 bases align to TRBD2. V lost 4 bases, J lost 6 bases, and 11 bases stayed unmatched. Germline-derived CDR1 and CDR2 are MDHEN and SYDVKM. The length of the CDR3 is 18 residues. The CDR3 DNA sequence: TGTGCCAGCAGTTCACCCGGGACTAGCGGGGGGAGTGAGGATACGCAGTATTTT. Its translation is CASSSPGTSGGSEDTQYF.

At least ten counts were recorded for this clonotype. The J gene is TRBJ2-7, the V gene TRBV7-9, with a weak D call TRBD1 (6 bases). Germline V gene lookup returns CDR1 SEHNR and CDR2 FQNEAQ (reference sequence). The ends were cut back, 4 bases at V and 4 bases at J, with 14 bases in the middle. The CDR3 covers 14 residues. CDR3 sequence: CASSSPRRGYEQYV. The DNA of the CDR3 is TGTGCCAGCAGCTCCCCCCGCAGGGGATACGAGCAGTACGTC.

This clonotype was counted many times. The gene calls are TRBV6-1 and TRBJ2-3; 8 positions match TRBD1. Looked up from germline, CDR1 is MNHNS and CDR2 is SASEGT. The V and J ends lost 6 bases and 4 bases, in that order; junction bases with no gene match: 6. This CDR3 has 14 residues. The CDR3 here is CASRSDRGPDTQYF. The CDR3 region has the DNA TGTGCCAGCAGAAGCGACAGGGGTCCAGATACGCAGTATTTT.

The V call is TRBV12-3 or TRBV12-4, the J call TRBJ2-1; 10 nucleotides agree with TRBD2. V shed 2 bases, J shed 6 bases, and the junction held 4 bases outside the gene matches. This CDR3 comprises 15 residues. The CDR3 protein is CASSLLASGGNEQFF. The CDR3 DNA is TGTGCCAGCAGTTTATTGGCTAGCGGGGGCAATGAGCAGTTCTTC.

This clonotype has more than one count but fewer than ten. The chain couples TRBV4-1 to TRBJ2-1; 8 bases agree with TRBD2. J lost 4 bases, V lost 6 bases, and 8 bases had no gene match. Germline CDR1 and CDR2: MGHRA and YSYEKL. The CDR3 sequence is 15 residues long. The CDR3 here is CASRGSGAKYNEQFF. CDR3 in DNA: TGCGCCAGCAGGGGTAGCGGGGCTAAATACAATGAGCAGTTCTTC.

This chain connects TRBV13 to TRBJ2-5, with 7 bases identical to TRBD2. The V gene's germline CDR1 is PRHDT and CDR2 FYEKMQ (reference sequence). V was clipped by 0 bases and J by 1 base; unmatched bases: 2. The CDR3 has 15 amino acids. The CDR3 nucleotides read TGTGCCAGCAGCTTAGGCCCTAGCGGCCAAGAGACCCAGTACTTC. It is translated as CASSLGPSGQETQYF. Filled out from reference TRBV13 and TRBJ2-5, the complete variable domain reads AAGVIQSPRHLIKEKRETATLKCYPIPRHDTVYWYQQGPGQDPQFLISFYEKMQSDKGSIPDRFSAQQFSDYHSELNMSSLELGDSALYFCASSLGPSGQETQYFGPGTRLLVL.

This clonotype was seen many times. The chain carries TRBV3-1 and TRBJ2-3; TRBD2 matches at 9 bases. Losses at the gene ends were 5 bases for V and 4 bases for J; bases not matched to a gene: 10. Germline assignment: CDR1 LGHDT and CDR2 YNNKEL (reference sequence). The CDR3 loop spans 16 amino acids. The CDR3 sequence: CASSERPSGDPDTQYF. CDR3 bases: TGTGCCAGCAGCGAAAGGCCTAGCGGGGATCCAGATACGCAGTATTTT.

There are a few counts of this clonotype. CDR3 DNA sequence: TGCGCCAGCAGCCAACGACCGGGACAGGGAGCAGATACGCAGTATTTT. Its protein is CASSQRPGQGADTQYF. The V gene is TRBV4-1, the J gene TRBJ2-3; 9 nucleotides line up with TRBD1. Germline CDR1 is MGHRA and CDR2 is YSYEKL. With 2 bases clipped from V and 4 bases from J, the junction kept 7 bases outside the gene matches. This CDR3 spans 16 amino acids.

The table lists this clonotype with a few counts. The chain joins TRBV3-1 to TRBJ2-1; D remains unclear. In germline, CDR1 is LGHDT, CDR2 YNNKEL (reference sequence). This CDR3 comprises 18 residues. Deletions cut 1 base from V and 2 bases from J, with 18 bases between. The CDR3 is CASSQGWARTPTYNEQFF. CDR3 nucleotide sequence: TGTGCCAGCAGCCAAGGATGGGCACGGACCCCTACCTACAATGAGCAGTTCTTC.

This clonotype appeared a few times. Written as DNA, the CDR3 is TGCGCCAGCAGAGGGGACAGCTCCTACGAGCAGTACGTC. This sequence encodes CASRGDSSYEQYV. The chain recombines TRBV5-1 with TRBJ2-7, with TRBD1 matching 7 bases. Germline CDR1 SGHRS, CDR2 YFSETQ. This CDR3 is built from 13 residues. With 5 bases clipped from V and 0 bases from J, the junction kept 2 bases outside the gene matches.

This clonotype was detected a few times. The rearrangement joins TRBV11-2 to TRBJ2-3; TRBD2 matches at 9 bases. Germline V gene data show CDR1 as SGHAT and CDR2 as FQNNGV. There are 19 residues in the CDR3. Trimming at V came to 2 bases and at J to 2 bases, leaving 14 bases not matched to a gene. The CDR3 region is CASSLLTTTKRGATDTQYF. The DNA of the CDR3 is TGTGCCAGCAGCTTACTAACCACCACCAAGCGGGGGGCCACAGATACGCAGTATTTT.

The gene calls are TRBV5-4 and TRBJ2-7, with a weak D call TRBD2 (6 bases). The CDR3 totals 15 residues. Between the trimmed V and J ends, which lost 1 base and 0 bases, there was a span of 11 bases. The germline V gene encodes CDR1 SGHNT and CDR2 YYREEE (reference sequence). As DNA, the CDR3 is TGTGCCAGCAGCTTGTTTGGGGGGAGCTCCTACGAGCAGTACTTC. Encoded protein: CASSLFGGSSYEQYF.

This clonotype has just a few counts. The chain recombines TRBV12-3 or TRBV12-4 with TRBJ2-7; 10 positions match TRBD2. V gave up 3 bases and J gave up 4 bases; unmatched junction bases: 6. The CDR3 length is 15 residues. CDR3 sequence (DNA): TGTGCCAGCAGTTTCCTACTAGCGGGGCTTTACGAGCAGTACTTC. This gives the protein CASSFLLAGLYEQYF.

This clonotype came up many times. The chain has TRBV27 and TRBJ2-7; possible D gene TRBD2, 6 bases. With 5 bases removed from V and 2 bases from J, the gap between germline ends came to 13 bases. This CDR3 is 14 amino acids long. The germline V gene encodes CDR1 MNHEY and CDR2 SMNVEV (reference sequence). CDR3 sequence reads: CASSAGLGAYEQYV. CDR3 nucleotide sequence: TGTGCCAGCAGTGCGGGGTTGGGAGCCTACGAGCAGTACGTC.

This clonotype turned up a few times. The gene calls are TRBV7-9 and TRBJ1-2; 7 bases line up with TRBD1. Germline V lookup: CDR1 SEHNR, CDR2 FQNEAQ (reference sequence). V gave up 4 bases and J gave up 4 bases; unmatched junction bases: 6. The CDR3 runs to 14 residues. Written as DNA, the CDR3 is TGTGCCAGCAGCTCCCCGGGACAGTTCTATGGCTACACCTTC. This codes for CASSSPGQFYGYTF.

The sample holds many counts of this clonotype. V is TRBV6-5 and J is TRBJ2-1; no definite D call. With 0 bases removed from V and 0 bases from J, the gap between germline ends came to 6 bases. The CDR3 covers 15 residues. Germline V gene sequence: CDR1 MNHEY, CDR2 SVGAGI. In DNA form, the CDR3 reads TGTGCCAGCAGTTACTCGAGAAGCTCCTACAATGAGCAGTTCTTC. As protein: CASSYSRSSYNEQFF.

This clonotype was detected many times. The rearrangement uses TRBV6-6 and TRBJ2-5; D remains ambiguous. Per the germline V gene, CDR1 is MNHNY and CDR2 is SVGAGI (reference sequence). The CDR3 extends over 13 amino acids. V was pared by 8 bases and J by 5 bases, with 15 bases between. DNA of the CDR3: TGTGCCAGCCAAAGGAAGGGTCCGGAGACCCAGTACTTC. It translates to CASQRKGPETQYF.

This clonotype was counted only a few times. The CDR3 DNA reads as TGCAGCGTTCGCTGGGAGGATACGCAGTATTTT. Amino acids: CSVRWEDTQYF. The chain links TRBV29-1 to TRBJ2-3; tentative D call: TRBD2 (5 bases). V was cut by 5 bases and J by 6 bases, with 9 bases left in between. Germline CDR1 is SQVTM and CDR2 is ANQGSEA. The CDR3 consists of 11 residues.

This clonotype was recorded at least ten times. The genes are TRBV4-1 and TRBJ2-2, with D possibly being TRBD1 (5 bases). CDR1 is MGHRA and CDR2 is YSYEKL in the germline V gene. This CDR3 contains 14 residues. Trimming took off 6 bases at V and 7 bases at J, with 15 bases between the two ends. CDR3 sequence reads: CASSPGSQNGELFF. The CDR3 DNA is TGCGCCAGCAGTCCAGGGTCACAGAACGGGGAGCTGTTTTTT.

This clonotype was found a few times. The chain couples TRBV4-1 to TRBJ1-1, with D tentatively TRBD1 (6 bases). CDR1 is MGHRA, CDR2 YSYEKL, per germline. Trimming stripped 5 bases from V and 5 bases from J, with 15 bases between. CDR3 length: 14 residues. The DNA for the CDR3 is TGCGCCAGCAGCGCTACCAGGGGTTCTACTGAAGCTTTCTTT. Its protein is CASSATRGSTEAFF.

This clonotype was counted between two and nine times. The rearrangement joins TRBV7-2 to TRBJ2-3, with a weak D call TRBD1 (5 bases). Germline CDR1 and CDR2: SGHTA and FQGNSA. This CDR3 has 14 amino acids. Trimming removed 1 base at V and 7 bases at J, with 12 bases between. CDR3 sequence reads: CASSLEPRDNTQYF. CDR3 bases: TGTGCCAGCAGCTTAGAGCCCAGGGATAATACGCAGTATTTT.

The V call is TRBV29-1, the J call TRBJ1-2, with D perhaps TRBD1 (5 bases). The CDR3 sequence is 12 residues long. Germline V gives CDR1 SQVTM, CDR2 ANQGSEA. The ends were cut back, 8 bases at V and 8 bases at J, with 18 bases in the middle. In DNA form, the CDR3 reads TGCAGCTCGGGGGACGGACTCGGAGGCTACACCTTC. Protein sequence: CSSGDGLGGYTF.